This TCR beta chain was profiled in a study of T-cell memory formation after mild COVID-19. Study-level findings and limits: Day 15 to 85 contracting clones showed balanced CD4/CD8; day 15 to 37 expanders favored CD4+.

Germline CDR1 reads MNHEY; CDR2 reads SVGAGI. Trimming took 5 bases from V and 5 from J, leaving 13 bases between them. The CDR3 runs 14 residues. TCRdb reanalysed the 5' RACE reads using MiXCR and keeps one entry per CDR3 protein. The repertoire holds approximately 400,000 distinct CDR3 sequences, with under 20% as singletons. This clonotype was counted a few times. Its antigen is not known. This receptor was identified in a man in his late teens or twenties who had mild COVID-19 (a few samples of this study predate the infection). Cell type and time point are not known. The V and J genes are TRBV6-5 and TRBJ1-5; D is ambiguous. Sequencing was performed on PBMCs or a T cell subset sorted from them (not recorded which). The chain's CDR3 is CASSRTWVDQPQHF. The CDR3 DNA is TGTGCCAGCAGTAGAACTTGGGTTGATCAGCCCCAGCATTTT.